What follows is one TCR beta chain and its context. The antigen remains unidentified. The Oncomine TCR Beta short-read assay was what sequenced the DNA obtained from cultured CD4+ T cells. TCRdb used MiXCR to reprocess the PCR reads, holding one entry per CDR3 protein. The table includes under 25,000 distinct CDR3 sequences, approximately 39% detected once. The sample originates from a study of vaccination and CD4 T cells after COVID-19. The CDR3 contains 16 residues. J gave up 6 bases and V 5 bases, and 10 bases lay outside the gene matches. The V gene's germline CDR1 is SGHTA and CDR2 FQGTGA. The treatment denotes: roughly 10-day PBMC culture with coronavirus spike peptide pools or control peptides (ViraFEST assay).

This chain connects TRBV7-3 to TRBJ2-2, with 9 bases lining up with TRBD1. The origin of this receptor is a human donor with COVID-19. The specimen was cultured CD4+ T cells from blood. In nucleotides, the CDR3 is TGTGCCAGCAGCGCCCCCCGGGACAGGGTGTCCGGGGAGCTGTTTTTT. Encoded protein: CASSAPRDRVSGELFF.